Each of the 13 T cell receptor beta chains below was sequenced from the same sample in a study of radiotherapy plus CTLA-4 blockade in lung cancer. The method was immunoSEQ multiplex PCR; TCRdb's version includes in-frame clones alone and lacks a portion of them. Counted here are tens of thousands of clones, more than 60% occurring once; the ten biggest clones make up roughly 10%. The starting material was peripheral blood, obtained from a patient treated with radiotherapy plus ipilimumab. The origin of the receptors is a human donor with non-small cell lung cancer who had stable disease on radiotherapy plus ipilimumab.

This clone occurred a few times. The gene calls are TRBV18 and TRBJ1-2, with 7 bases lining up with TRBD1. CDR3 length: 14 residues. Per the germline V gene, CDR1 is KGHSH and CDR2 is LQKENI. The ends lost 3 bases at V and 3 bases at J; junction bases unmatched: 4. CDR3 protein: CASSPTGPDYGYTF. The CDR3 nucleotides are TGTGCCAGCTCACCGACAGGGCCGGACTATGGCTACACCTTC.

This clone was recorded only once. One end of the junction varies from germline; a read error may be responsible. The chain has TRBV10-1 and TRBJ2-2; 9 bases are a match to TRBD1. CDR1 is WNHNN, CDR2 SYGVQD, per germline (reference sequence). This CDR3 is 16 amino acids long. In DNA, the CDR3 is TGCGCCAGCAGCGAGTCGAGGACAGGGGCCACCGGGGAGCTGTTTTTT. Encoded protein: CASSESRTGATGELFF.

The chain recombines TRBV19 with TRBJ2-1; D possibly corresponds to TRBD1 (6 bases). Germline lookup yields CDR1 LNHDA and CDR2 SQIVND (reference sequence). This CDR3 has 14 amino acids. V lost 5 bases to trimming and J lost 9 bases, with 17 bases between them. The CDR3 region is CASSPTQGFGEQFF. The DNA of the CDR3 is TGTGCCAGTAGTCCGACACAGGGTTTCGGTGAGCAGTTCTTC.

In this sample, this clone turned up a few times. The V gene is TRBV7-2, the J gene TRBJ2-7; TRBD1 matches 11 bases. Trimming at V came to 1 base and at J to 5 bases, leaving 7 bases not matched to a gene. CDR3 length equals 16 residues. From germline, CDR1 is SGHTA and CDR2 FQGNSA. CDR3 sequence: CASSLVGQGGPNEQYF. The CDR3, as DNA: TGTGCCAGCAGCTTAGTGGGACAGGGGGGCCCCAACGAGCAGTACTTC.

The chain carries TRBV2 and TRBJ1-2; the D gene is possibly TRBD1 (6 bases). The ends were cut back, 6 bases at V and 5 bases at J, with 16 bases in the middle. CDR1 is SNHLY, CDR2 FYNNEI, per germline. The CDR3 has 14 amino acids. The CDR3 nucleotides are TGTGCCAGCAGCAGGGGACCGGGACCATATGGCTACACCTTC. It encodes CASSRGPGPYGYTF. The variable domain in full, with the rest retrieved from reference TRBV2 and TRBJ1-2, is EPEVTQTPSHQVTQMGQEVILRCVPISNHLYFYWYRQILGQKVEFLVSFYNNEISEKSEIFDDQFSVERPDGSNFTLKIRSTKLEDSAMYFCASSRGPGPYGYTFGSGTRLTVV.

The genes are TRBV4-2 and TRBJ2-7; 7 nucleotides match TRBD1. CDR1 and CDR2 (germline): LGHNA, YNFKEQ. The CDR3 covers 17 residues. The junction had 20 bases not matched to a gene; V was cut back by 0 bases and J by 12 bases. The DNA of the CDR3 is TGTGCCAGCAGCCAAGATGCAGCCGGGACAGCACCTACGAAGCGGTACTTC. Translated: CASSQDAAGTAPTKRYF.

The rearrangement links TRBV29-1 to TRBJ2-3; unclear D gene. This CDR3 has 15 amino acids. V lost 7 bases, J lost 1 base, and 18 bases lay in between. Germline V lookup: CDR1 SQVTM, CDR2 ANQGSEA. The CDR3 bases are TGCAGCGCCCTGGCCCTAAGCGCACGCACAGATACGCAGTATTTT. It is translated as CSALALSARTDTQYF.

The chain is built from TRBV7-9 and TRBJ2-3; D gene unclear. Looked up from germline, CDR1 is SEHNR and CDR2 is FQNEAQ (reference sequence). V was pared by 7 bases and J by 0 bases, with 11 bases between. The CDR3 is made up of 14 amino acids. This chain's CDR3 is CASTSSSSTDTQYF. The CDR3, as DNA: TGTGCCAGCACGAGTAGTTCTAGCACAGATACGCAGTATTTT. Based on the CDR3 plus reference TRBV7-9 and TRBJ2-3, the full variable domain is DTGVSQNPRHKITKRGQNVTFRCDPISEHNRLYWYRQTLGQGPEFLTYFQNEAQLEKSRLLSDRFSAERPKGSFSTLEIQRTEQGDSAMYLCASTSSSSTDTQYFGPGTRLTVL.

This chain links TRBV5-1 with TRBJ1-2; D unclear. Trimming left V 0 bases short and J 6 bases short, with 12 bases between. Germline V lookup: CDR1 SGHRS, CDR2 YFSETQ. The length of the CDR3 is 14 residues. CDR3 DNA sequence: TGCGCCAGCAGCTTGGGGGTTCGGGGAGATGGCTACACCTTC. Translated, it gives CASSLGVRGDGYTF.

J is TRBJ1-5 and V is TRBV10-3, with unresolved D. V lost 3 bases and J 0 bases, leaving 6 bases between the germline ends. CDR3 length: 14 residues. The germline V gene encodes CDR1 ENHRY and CDR2 SYGVKD. The CDR3 coding sequence is TGTGCCATCAGTGAAGGAGTTAGCAATCAGCCCCAGCATTTT. Translating gives CAISEGVSNQPQHF.

This clone was observed a single time. The chain joins TRBV11-1 to TRBJ2-5; 12 bases match TRBD2. The V and J ends lost 5 bases and 6 bases, in that order; junction bases with no gene match: 7. The germline V gene has CDR1 SGHAT and CDR2 FQDESV (reference sequence). The CDR3 extends over 15 amino acids. The CDR3 here is CASSPGLAGTKTQYF. In DNA form, the CDR3 reads TGTGCCAGCAGCCCCGGACTAGCGGGGACGAAGACCCAGTACTTC.

This clone was counted a single time. This chain connects TRBV27 to TRBJ2-7; 14 bases line up with TRBD2. Germline CDR1 reads MNHEY; CDR2 reads SMNVEV (reference sequence). V shed 5 bases and J 2 bases; nucleotides not matched to a gene: 8. The CDR3 covers 17 residues. CDR3 sequence reads: CASSPPGLAGVAYEQYF. DNA for the CDR3: TGTGCCAGCAGTCCACCGGGACTAGCGGGGGTGGCCTACGAGCAGTACTTC.

This chain connects TRBV19 to TRBJ2-1; 9 nucleotides line up with TRBD1. The CDR3 extends over 16 amino acids. After removal of 5 bases from V and 3 bases from J, the junction contained 8 bases not matched to a gene. Per germline, CDR1 LNHDA and CDR2 SQIVND (reference sequence). CDR3 nucleotides: TGTGCCAGTAGTCAGCGGACAGGGGCGAACTACAATGAGCAGTTCTTC. Translation: CASSQRTGANYNEQFF.